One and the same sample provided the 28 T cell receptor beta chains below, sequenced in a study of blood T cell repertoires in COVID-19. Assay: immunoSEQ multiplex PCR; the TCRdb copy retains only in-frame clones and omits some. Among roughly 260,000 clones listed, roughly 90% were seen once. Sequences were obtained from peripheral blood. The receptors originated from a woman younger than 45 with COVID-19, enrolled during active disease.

The CDR3 DNA reads TGTGCCATCAGTGACCCTCATGACAGGATCGCTGAAGCTTTCTTT. Its protein product is CAISDPHDRIAEAFF. V usage is TRBV10-3 and J usage is TRBJ1-1, with TRBD1 as a possible D gene (6 bases). Germline lookup yields CDR1 ENHRY and CDR2 SYGVKD. V shed 3 bases and J shed 6 bases, with 17 bases lying between them. The CDR3 is 15 amino acids.

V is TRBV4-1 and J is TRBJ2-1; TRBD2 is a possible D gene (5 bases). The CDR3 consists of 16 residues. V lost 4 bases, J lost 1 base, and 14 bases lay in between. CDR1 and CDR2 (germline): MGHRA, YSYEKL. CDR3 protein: CASSPSGAGSYNEQFF. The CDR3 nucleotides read TGCGCCAGCAGCCCCTCAGGCGCGGGTTCCTACAATGAGCAGTTCTTC.

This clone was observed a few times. The CDR3 loop reads CASSLSYTAIVVAGGPEYF. In nucleotides, the CDR3 is TGTGCCAGCAGTTTATCGTACACCGCAATAGTGGTAGCGGGAGGGCCTGAGTACTTC. V usage is TRBV27 and J usage is TRBJ2-7; 11 positions agree with TRBD2. Germline V gene lookup returns CDR1 MNHEY and CDR2 SMNVEV (reference sequence). V was pared by 0 bases and J by 11 bases, with 21 bases of the junction left unmatched. The CDR3 totals 19 residues.

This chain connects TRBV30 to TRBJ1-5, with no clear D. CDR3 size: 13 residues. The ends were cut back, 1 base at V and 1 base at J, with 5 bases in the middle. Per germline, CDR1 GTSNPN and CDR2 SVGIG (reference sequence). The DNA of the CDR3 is TGTGCCTGGAGTGAACAGAGCAATCAGCCCCAGCATTTT. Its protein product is CAWSEQSNQPQHF.

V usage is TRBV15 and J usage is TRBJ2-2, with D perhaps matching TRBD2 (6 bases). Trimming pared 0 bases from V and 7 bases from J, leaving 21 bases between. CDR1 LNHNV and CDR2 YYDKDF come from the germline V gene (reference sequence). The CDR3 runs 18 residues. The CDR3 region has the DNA TGTGCCACCAGCAGAGATGGGGCTCTCTCGGGACTTGGCGGGGAGCTGTTTTTT. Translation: CATSRDGALSGLGGELFF.

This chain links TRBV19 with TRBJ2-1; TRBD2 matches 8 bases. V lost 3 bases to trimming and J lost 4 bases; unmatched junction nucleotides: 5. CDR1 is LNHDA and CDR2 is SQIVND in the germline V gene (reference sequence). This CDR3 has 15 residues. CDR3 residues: CASSMQLAEYNEQFF. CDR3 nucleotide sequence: TGTGCCAGTAGTATGCAACTAGCGGAGTACAATGAGCAGTTCTTC.

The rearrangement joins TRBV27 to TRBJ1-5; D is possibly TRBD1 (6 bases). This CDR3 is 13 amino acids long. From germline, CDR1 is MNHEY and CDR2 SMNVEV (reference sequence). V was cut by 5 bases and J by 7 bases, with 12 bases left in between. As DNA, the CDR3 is TGTGCCAGCAGTCAGGGGCGAGGACAGCCCCAGCATTTT. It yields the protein CASSQGRGQPQHF.

In DNA form, the CDR3 reads TGTGCCAGCAGCCTCCCTGACAGGGCATCCGAAGCTTTCTTT. Amino acids: CASSLPDRASEAFF. This sequence joins TRBV5-4 and TRBJ1-1; TRBD1 agrees at 7 bases. This CDR3 region has 14 residues. Germline loops: CDR1 SGHNT, CDR2 YYREEE (reference sequence). J gave up 8 bases and V 4 bases, and 11 bases lay outside the gene matches.

This CDR3 is CASSLERGTDTQYF. CDR3 coding DNA: TGTGCCAGCAGCTTGGAGCGGGGCACAGATACGCAGTATTTT. The J gene is TRBJ2-3, the V gene TRBV5-5, with D possibly TRBD2 on 6 matching bases. V dropped 0 bases and J dropped 1 base, with 6 bases sitting between them. Per germline, CDR1 SGHKS and CDR2 YYEKEE (reference sequence). CDR3 length: 14 amino acids. Full variable domain (rest looked up from reference TRBV5-5 and TRBJ2-3): DAGVTQSPTHLIKTRGQQVTLRCSPISGHKSVSWYQQVLGQGPQFIFQYYEKEERGRGNFPDRFSARQFPNYSSELNVNALLLGDSALYLCASSLERGTDTQYFGPGTRLTVL.

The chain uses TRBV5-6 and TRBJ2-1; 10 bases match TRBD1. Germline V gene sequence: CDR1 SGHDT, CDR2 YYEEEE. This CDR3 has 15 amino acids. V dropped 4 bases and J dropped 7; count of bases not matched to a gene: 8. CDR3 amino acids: CASSPGTGAANEQFF. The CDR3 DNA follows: TGTGCCAGCAGCCCTGGGACAGGGGCTGCGAATGAGCAGTTCTTC. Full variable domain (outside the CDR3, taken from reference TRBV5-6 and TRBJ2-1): DAGVTQSPTHLIKTRGQQVTLRCSPKSGHDTVSWYQQALGQGPQFIFQYYEEEERQRGNFPDRFSGHQFPNYSSELNVNALLLGDSALYLCASSPGTGAANEQFFGPGTRLTVL.

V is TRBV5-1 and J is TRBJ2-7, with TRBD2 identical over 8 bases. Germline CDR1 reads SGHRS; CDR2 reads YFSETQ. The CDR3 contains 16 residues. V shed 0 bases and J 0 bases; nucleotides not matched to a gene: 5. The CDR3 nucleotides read TGCGCCAGCAGCTTGGGTTCTAGCGGGTACTCCTACGAGCAGTACTTC. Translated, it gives CASSLGSSGYSYEQYF.

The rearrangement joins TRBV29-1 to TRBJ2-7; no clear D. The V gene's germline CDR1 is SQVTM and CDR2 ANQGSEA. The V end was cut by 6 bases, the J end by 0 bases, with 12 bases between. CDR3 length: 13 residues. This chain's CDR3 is CSVRFDISYEQYF. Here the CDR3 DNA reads TGCAGCGTAAGATTTGACATCTCCTACGAGCAGTACTTC.

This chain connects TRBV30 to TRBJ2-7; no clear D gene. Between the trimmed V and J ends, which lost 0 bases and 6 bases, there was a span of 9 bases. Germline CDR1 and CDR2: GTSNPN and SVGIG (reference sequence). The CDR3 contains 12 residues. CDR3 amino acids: CAWSVSASEQYF. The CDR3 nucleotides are TGTGCCTGGAGTGTCAGTGCCTCCGAGCAGTACTTC.

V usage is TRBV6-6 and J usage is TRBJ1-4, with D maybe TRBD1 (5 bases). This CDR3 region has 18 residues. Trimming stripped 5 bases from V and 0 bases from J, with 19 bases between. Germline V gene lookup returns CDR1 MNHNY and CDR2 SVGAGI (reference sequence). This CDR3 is CASSPRIGDSSTNEKLFF. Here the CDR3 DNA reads TGTGCCAGCAGTCCCCGAATAGGGGATTCCTCAACTAATGAAAAACTGTTTTTT.

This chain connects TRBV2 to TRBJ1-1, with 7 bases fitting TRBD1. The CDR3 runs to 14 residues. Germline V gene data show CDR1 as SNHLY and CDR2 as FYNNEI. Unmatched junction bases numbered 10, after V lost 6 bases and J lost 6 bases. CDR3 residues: CASSYRGDIAEAFF. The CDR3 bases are TGTGCCAGCAGCTACAGGGGTGATATTGCTGAAGCTTTCTTT.

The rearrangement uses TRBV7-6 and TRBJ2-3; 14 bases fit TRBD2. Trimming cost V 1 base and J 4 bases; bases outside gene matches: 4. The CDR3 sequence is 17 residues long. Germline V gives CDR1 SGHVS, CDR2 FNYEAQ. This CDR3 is CASSLGLAGGPSDTQYF. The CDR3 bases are TGTGCCAGCAGCTTAGGACTAGCGGGAGGGCCTTCAGATACGCAGTATTTT.

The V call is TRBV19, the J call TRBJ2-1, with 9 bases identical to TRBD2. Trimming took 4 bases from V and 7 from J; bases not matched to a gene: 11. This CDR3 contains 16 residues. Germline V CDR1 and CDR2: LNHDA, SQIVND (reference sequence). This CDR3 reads CASSTTPGGGGNEQFF. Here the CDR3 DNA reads TGTGCCAGTAGTACTACCCCTGGCGGGGGGGGGAATGAGCAGTTCTTC. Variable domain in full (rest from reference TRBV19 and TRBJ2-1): DGGITQSPKYLFRKEGQNVTLSCEQNLNHDAMYWYRQDPGQGLRLIYYSQIVNDFQKGDIAEGYSVSREKKESFPLTVTSAQKNPTAFYLCASSTTPGGGGNEQFFGPGTRLTVL.

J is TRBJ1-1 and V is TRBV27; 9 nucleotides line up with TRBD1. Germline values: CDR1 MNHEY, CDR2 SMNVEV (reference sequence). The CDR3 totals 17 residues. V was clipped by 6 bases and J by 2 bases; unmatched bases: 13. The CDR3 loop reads CASREGQGLIANTEAFF. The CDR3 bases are TGTGCCAGCAGAGAAGGACAGGGGCTTATCGCTAACACTGAAGCTTTCTTT.

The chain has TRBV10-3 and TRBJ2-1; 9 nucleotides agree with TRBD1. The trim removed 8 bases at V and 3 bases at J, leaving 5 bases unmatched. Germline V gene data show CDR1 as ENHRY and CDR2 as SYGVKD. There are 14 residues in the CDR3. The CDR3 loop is CAIGRTGDYNEQFF. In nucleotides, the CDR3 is TGTGCCATCGGTCGGACAGGGGACTACAATGAGCAGTTCTTC.

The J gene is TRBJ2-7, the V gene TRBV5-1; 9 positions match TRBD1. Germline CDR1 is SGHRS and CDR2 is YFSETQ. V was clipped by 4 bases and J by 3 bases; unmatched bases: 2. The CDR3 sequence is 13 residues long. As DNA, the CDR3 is TGCGCCAGCAGCGAGACAGGGGGCTACGAGCAGTACTTC. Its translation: CASSETGGYEQYF.

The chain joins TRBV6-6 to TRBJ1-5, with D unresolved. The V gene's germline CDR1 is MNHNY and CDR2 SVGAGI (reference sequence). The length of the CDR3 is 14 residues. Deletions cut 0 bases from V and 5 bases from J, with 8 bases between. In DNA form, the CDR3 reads TGTGCCAGCAGTTACTCGAGGTCCGATCAGCCCCAGCATTTT. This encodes CASSYSRSDQPQHF.

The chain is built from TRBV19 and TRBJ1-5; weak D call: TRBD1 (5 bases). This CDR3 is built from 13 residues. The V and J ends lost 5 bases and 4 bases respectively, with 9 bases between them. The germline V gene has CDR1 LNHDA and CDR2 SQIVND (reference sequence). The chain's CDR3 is CASSPTENQPQHF. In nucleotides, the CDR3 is TGTGCCAGTAGTCCGACAGAGAATCAGCCCCAGCATTTT.

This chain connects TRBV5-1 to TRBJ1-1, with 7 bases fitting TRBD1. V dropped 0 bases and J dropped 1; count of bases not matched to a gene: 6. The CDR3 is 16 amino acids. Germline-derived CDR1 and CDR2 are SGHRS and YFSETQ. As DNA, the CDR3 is TGCGCCAGCAGCTTGGAGGGGGCCCCTTCGAACACTGAAGCTTTCTTT. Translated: CASSLEGAPSNTEAFF.

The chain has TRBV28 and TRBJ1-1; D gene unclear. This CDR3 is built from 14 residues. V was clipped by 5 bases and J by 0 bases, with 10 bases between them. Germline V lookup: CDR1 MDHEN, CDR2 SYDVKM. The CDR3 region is CASSTSGMNTEAFF. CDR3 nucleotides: TGTGCCAGCAGTACTAGCGGAATGAACACTGAAGCTTTCTTT. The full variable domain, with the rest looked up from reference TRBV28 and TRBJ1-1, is DVKVTQSSRYLVKRTGEKVFLECVQDMDHENMFWYRQDPGLGLRLIYFSYDVKMKEKGDIPEGYSVSREKKERFSLILESASTNQTSMYLCASSTSGMNTEAFFGQGTRLTVV.

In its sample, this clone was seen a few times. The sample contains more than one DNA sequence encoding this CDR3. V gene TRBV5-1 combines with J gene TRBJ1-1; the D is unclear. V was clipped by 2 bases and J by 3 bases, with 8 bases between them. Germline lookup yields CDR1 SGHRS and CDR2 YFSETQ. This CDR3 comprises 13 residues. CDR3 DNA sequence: TGCGCCAGCAGCTTAGGGAGGGACACTGAAGCTTTCTTT. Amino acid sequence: CASSLGRDTEAFF.

The CDR3 DNA is TGTGCCAGCAGCTTGGCTCAGGGGAAGGATGGCTACACCTTC. This codes for CASSLAQGKDGYTF. The rearrangement links TRBV5-6 to TRBJ1-2; weak D call: TRBD1 (6 bases). The germline V and J ends were trimmed by 0 bases and 6 bases, with 12 bases remaining between them. The length of the CDR3 is 14 residues. CDR1 SGHDT and CDR2 YYEEEE come from the germline V gene.

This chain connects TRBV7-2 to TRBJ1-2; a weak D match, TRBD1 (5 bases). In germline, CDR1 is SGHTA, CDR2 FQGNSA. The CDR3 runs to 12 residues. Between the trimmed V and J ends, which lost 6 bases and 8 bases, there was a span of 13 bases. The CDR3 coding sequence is TGTGCCAGCAGTCTCTATCGGGGGGGCTACACCTTC. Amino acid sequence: CASSLYRGGYTF.

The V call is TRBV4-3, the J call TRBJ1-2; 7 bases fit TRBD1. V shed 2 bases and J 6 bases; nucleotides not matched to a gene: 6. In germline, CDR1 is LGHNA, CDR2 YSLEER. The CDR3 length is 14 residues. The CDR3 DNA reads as TGCGCCAGCAGCCAACACAGGGGTTACGATGGCTACACCTTC. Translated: CASSQHRGYDGYTF.